The present TCR beta chain was sequenced within a study of cytomegalovirus exposure and HLA in healthy donors (dated by TCRdb to about 2017). Study-wide context: An earlier analysis of several hundred of the donors reported roughly 300 Gb of sequence data and some 110 million unique TCR beta sequences obtained from around 180 million T cells. Among 398 genotyped donors of the cohort, an average of about 240,000 unique TCR beta nucleotide sequences were sequenced per donor, around 20% of them non-productive. A later analysis re-examined previously published TCR beta repertoires from more than 600 donors and added high-resolution HLA genotyping to investigate patterns of TCR occurrence. The T cell repertoires of several hundred subjects were profiled by immunosequencing and related to cytomegalovirus serostatus. About 280 gigabases of sequencing data and approximately 92 million unique TCR sequences made up an early release that covered over 550 HLA-typed donors. In the later analysis, no new phenotypic data were used to find candidate immune exposures; instead, reliance was placed on TCR beta sequences and their occurrence across donors. All discovery cohort repertoires had been generated using a single sequencing platform. Along with the approximately 600-subject first cohort, a separate validation cohort of more than 90 different subjects was used. An earlier analysis of roughly 580 of the donors used high-throughput TCR beta sequencing to judge whether each TCR beta V gene segment behaved as functional or pseudogenic. The study aimed to test whether signatures of past pathogen exposure could be identified by cataloging public T cell receptors. Several DR-DQ haplotypes were treated as single units for association and clustering because of strong linkage in the cohort. Typing coverage differed by locus: A, B, C, DRB1 and DQB1 were typed in about 620-630 donors, DQA1 in 500 to 550, DPA1 in approximately 610, and DPB1 in approximately 450. Both class I and class II loci were covered by HLA typing, at four-digit resolution. To predict cytomegalovirus infection status, the study brought together high-throughput TCR immunosequencing, statistical association of individual TCRs with disease status, and machine learning. Of the 300 to 450 genotyped donors, more than 75% were placed in the genetic ancestry cluster associated with self-reported Caucasian donors. Donor age, sex, ethnicity and CMV serostatus were compiled alongside the repertoire data. Genome-wide SNP genotypes for about three fifths of the roughly 670 donors were used in a later genetic analysis, which treated that subset as a discovery cohort.

Note on this clone: It lacks a known antigen. Per-base quality was not reported, and no clone a single base away is much larger than it.

The cohort was made up of approximately 670 healthy bone marrow donors. At the time of sampling, every cohort member was nominally healthy, though immune exposures that went unrecorded were likely present. The donor tested CMV seropositive and was one of the 289 seropositive cohort members. Every donor gave a peripheral blood sample, and the peripheral blood mononuclear cells from that sample were used for TCR beta sequencing. Genomic DNA was extracted from the blood cell samples with the Qiagen DNeasy Blood Extraction Kit. General study outcomes and caveats: V-gene and J-gene trimming of TCR beta chains was associated with a missense DCLRE1C variant in a later genetic analysis, and the association was replicated in an independent cohort. A cluster of highly shared sequence variants was judged likely to be a technical artifact of the sequencing pipeline. Most CMV-associated TCR beta chains appeared to be HLA-restricted in a later analysis, and the HLA associations seemed to be driven largely by CMV exposure. In a later analysis, HLA-associated TCR beta chains showed more clonal expansion and lower generation probabilities than non-associated chains that were equally common. The cohort was sequenced for TCR beta chains only, and without alpha or paired-chain data the features that could be detected were limited. A few of the identified cytomegalovirus-associated TCR beta chains were confirmed in vitro to be specific for cytomegalovirus antigens. According to the authors, the approach could potentially be generalized to other disease states and immunological phenotypes. Several of the top co-occurrence clusters appeared to be linked to parvovirus B19, influenza, CMV and Epstein-Barr virus, according to a later analysis. Because HLA typing was unavailable for some donors at each locus, only the typed subset was used in association tests. According to a later analysis, TCR association rates differed among HLA loci, with DRB1 alleles showing the most associated TCRs and HLA-C alleles showing the fewest. Specific HLA alleles were associated with 16,951 TCR beta sequences at a false discovery rate of 0.05 in a later analysis. In an earlier analysis of more than 500 of the donors, most TCR beta V segments appeared in productive rearrangements about 90% or about 30% of the time, broadly matching IMGT annotations. The classifier was reported to diagnose cytomegalovirus status with high specificity and sensitivity in both the original and validation cohorts. Roughly uniform sequencing depth across donors was assumed in presence/absence analyses, although this assumption may not hold. A further reported finding was that TCR beta sequences accurately predicted the HLA-A and HLA-B alleles for most subjects in the first cohort. The only immune exposure information available for the cohort was CMV serostatus. When HLA alleles, especially DR and DQ, strongly co-occurred, TCR associations were difficult to assign to individual alleles. The earlier analysis of approximately 590 of the donors excluded seventeen rarely observed V segments, including chromosome 9 orphons, because counts were too low. Linkage disequilibrium might explain the correlated functional status among segregating V segments, but an unknown experimental factor could not be ruled out. In a later genetic analysis, fewer N-insertions in productive TCRs were reported among donors in an Asian-associated ancestry cluster than the roughly 710-donor mean. In the study, about 150 TCR beta chains were listed as associated with cytomegalovirus. Most TCR sequences were seen in very few donors, while some public TCRs were found in many individuals. Because the 87-base-pair reads could not distinguish some IMGT-functional V segments, including TRBV6-2 and TRBV6-3, those segments were excluded.

The CDR3 numbers 14 residues from cysteine through phenylalanine. The CDR3 DNA has 42 bases and is translated from base 1. CDR1 and CDR2, looked up from the germline V gene, are KGHSH and LQKENI. Trimming at the junction amounts to 3 bases on V and 6 bases on J, and the germline ends lie 14 bases apart. Receptors were amplified or captured by the immunoSEQ multiplex PCR assay. The multiplex PCR relied on a mix of 60 forward primers for TCR Vbeta segments and 13 reverse primers for TCR Jbeta segments. The CDR3 region of rearranged TCR beta genes was amplified from genomic DNA by a multiplex PCR assay. On the Illumina HiSeq System, the amplified TCR beta libraries were sequenced as 87-base-pair reads. The authors processed their data as follows. A later analysis counted tens of millions of unique TCR beta chains across the 666 repertoires, and some 11 million of these chains were shared by at least two donors. Raw reads were error-corrected and collapsed into unique sequences with a nearest-neighbor algorithm that merged closely related sequences to remove PCR and sequencing errors. V, D and J gene segments were assigned by aligning CDR3 sequences to IMGT reference sequences. For a sequence to be retained, at least a six-nucleotide match to both a V gene segment and a J gene segment was required. A rearrangement counted as productive if the CDR3 had no stop codons and remained in frame with V and J, and every other rearrangement counted as non-productive. CDR3 was defined by IMGT convention, running from the second conserved V-encoded cysteine to the conserved J-encoded phenylalanine. The earlier analysis of a few hundred of the donors excluded sequences that lacked an unambiguous match to a single V gene segment. In an earlier analysis of several hundred of the donors, V segments were called functional above 56.7% productive rearrangements and were called segregating when the between-donor standard deviation exceeded 5%. A statistical classification framework was developed to diagnose cytomegalovirus status using the catalog of TCR beta chain sequences. In a later analysis, TCR nucleotide sequences were compared against IMGT/GENE-DB human TR gene sequences so that V and J genes could be assigned. Using the TCRdist pipeline, a later analysis assigned CDR3 sequences along with most-parsimonious VDJ recombination scenarios. In a later analysis, each TCR beta chain was defined by its CDR3 amino acid sequence together with its V-gene family, and reads lacking a unique V-gene family were excluded. To address suspected cross-contamination and a sequencing artifact, a later analysis removed some 620 highly shared, low-generation-probability nucleotide sequences. A later analysis calculated a clonal expansion index for each public chain from normalized within-repertoire ranks of inferred template counts. In a later analysis, generation probabilities were computed using a VDJ recombination model fitted to out-of-frame rearrangements, and the results were checked against IGoR. In a later analysis, TCR-TCR, TCR-HLA and TCR-CMV co-occurrence was scored with hypergeometric tests, and a repertoire-size bias correction was applied to TCR pairs. False discovery rates were estimated in a later analysis by permuting HLA or CMV assignments 20 times. In a later analysis, co-occurring TCRs were grouped using DBSCAN, with TCRdist sequence similarity added in when clustering inside HLA-allele-positive subsets. Repertoires with fewer than 30,000 or more than 120,000 public chains were left out of co-occurrence clustering, as were five repertoires with anomalous nucleotide sharing. TCRdb re-hosts the immuneACCESS table, in-frame sequences only. Its copies lack some clones; in the studies checked, an unresolved V gene accounts for under half of them, and the cause for the rest is not known. D and trimming come from the DNA, and the V and J calls and clone size come from that table. This sample is represented by about 160,000 clones; 80% to 90% of them were singletons. Approximately 7% of the sample goes to the ten largest clones.

The clonotype was recovered from a woman aged 25 to 39 in good health and CMV-seropositive. Sequencing was done on a sample of PBMCs. The chain couples TRBV18 to TRBJ1-2; the D segment cannot be called with confidence. The nucleotide sequence reads as follows: TGTGCCAGCTCACCCCCATCGTCTGCGGATGGCTACACCTTC. This is translated as CASSPPSSADGYTF.